A selection of T cell receptor beta chains follows, all from one sample in a study of human T cells and chemical hapten exposure. Using its own MiXCR run on the RACE reads, TCRdb lists one record per CDR3 protein. Among about 81,000 distinct CDR3 sequences listed, roughly 10% were seen once. Sequencing was performed on whole blood, taken in connection with sensitization to the hapten diphenylcyclopropenone (DPC). Receptor source: a woman in her 30s with alopecia areata. Some clones in this sample may be carry-over from other donors' samples. Both conserved end residues are part of each CDR3. D genes are given only for firm matches. Clone size is given for some rows only: seen once, a few or many times, or a class if the clone is expanded.

CDR3: CAISNTGADEQFF; DNA: TGTGCCATCAGCAATACGGGGGCTGATGAGCAGTTCTTC; J: TRBJ2-1; length: 13; D: .; V: TRBV10-3; size: few
CDR3: CAIREWEAGDTQYF; DNA: TGTGCCATCAGGGAGTGGGAAGCGGGAGATACGCAGTATTTT; J: TRBJ2-3; length: 14; D: .; V: TRBV10-3; size: .
CDR3: CASSYPGQAPDEKLFF; DNA: TGTGCCAGCAGTTACCCCGGCCAGGCCCCCGATGAAAAACTGTTTTTT; J: TRBJ1-4; length: 16; D: .; V: TRBV6-6; size: many
CDR3: CASSYSKPERSYGYTF; DNA: TGTGCCAGCAGTTACTCGAAACCGGAACGGAGCTATGGCTACACCTTC; J: TRBJ1-2; length: 16; D: .; V: TRBV6-5; size: .
CDR3: CASSMGQGVDEQFF; DNA: TGTGCCAGTAGTATGGGACAGGGGGTGGATGAGCAGTTCTTC; J: TRBJ2-1; length: 14; D: TRBD1; V: TRBV19; size: many
CDR3: CASSLEWFSVDEQYF; DNA: TGTGCCAGCAGCTTAGAATGGTTTAGCGTCGACGAGCAGTACTTC; J: TRBJ2-7; length: 15; D: .; V: TRBV7-2; size: few
CDR3: CAISESSGGQGSPLHF; DNA: TGTGCCATCAGTGAGTCGTCGGGCGGCCAGGGCTCACCCCTCCACTTT; J: TRBJ1-6; length: 16; D: .; V: TRBV10-3; size: many
CDR3: CSVEEDRPETQYF; DNA: TGCAGCGTTGAAGAGGACCGGCCGGAGACCCAGTACTTC; J: TRBJ2-5; length: 13; D: .; V: TRBV29-1; size: many
CDR3: CASSLDPTKETQYF; DNA: TGTGCCAGCAGCTTAGACCCCACCAAAGAGACCCAGTACTTC; J: TRBJ2-5; length: 14; D: .; V: TRBV7-6; size: many
CDR3: CASSFPGEQFF; DNA: TGTGCCAGCTCATTTCCGGGTGAGCAGTTCTTC; J: TRBJ2-1; length: 11; D: .; V: TRBV27; size: many
CDR3: CASSPIGGEQFF; DNA: TGTGCCAGCAGTCCCATCGGGGGTGAGCAGTTCTTC; J: TRBJ2-1; length: 12; D: .; V: TRBV11-3; size: few
CDR3: CASSPGGGELFF; DNA: TGTGCCAGCAGCCCCGGGGGCGGGGAGCTGTTTTTT; J: TRBJ2-2; length: 12; D: .; V: TRBV7-9; size: many
CDR3: CASSDHTLGQETQYF; DNA: TGTGCCAGCAGTGATCACACCCTGGGACAAGAGACCCAGTACTTC; J: TRBJ2-5; length: 15; D: .; V: TRBV2; size: many
CDR3: CASSPSATGGDAKNIQYF; DNA: TGTGCCAGCAGCCCCTCTGCAACAGGGGGCGATGCCAAAAACATTCAGTACTTC; J: TRBJ2-4; length: 18; D: TRBD1; V: TRBV7-9; size: .
CDR3: CASSLVFLRDYGYTF; DNA: TGTGCCAGCAGTTTGGTGTTCTTAAGGGACTATGGCTACACCTTC; J: TRBJ1-2; length: 15; D: .; V: TRBV28; size: many
CDR3: CSAMRVEGWTEAFF; DNA: TGCAGTGCTATGCGGGTGGAGGGATGGACTGAAGCTTTCTTT; J: TRBJ1-1; length: 14; D: .; V: TRBV20-1; size: few
CDR3: CATSDFTEQFF; DNA: TGTGCCACCAGTGATTTTACAGAGCAGTTCTTC; J: TRBJ2-1; length: 11; D: .; V: TRBV24-1; size: .
CDR3: CSAQTENYGYTF; DNA: TGCAGTGCTCAGACAGAGAACTATGGCTACACCTTC; J: TRBJ1-2; length: 12; D: .; V: TRBV20-1; size: .
CDR3: CASSPTAGYTF; DNA: TGTGCCAGCAGCCCGACAGCTGGCTACACCTTC; J: TRBJ1-2; length: 11; D: .; V: TRBV7-2; size: many
CDR3: CASSQEPGTGVQPQHF; DNA: TGTGCCAGCAGCCAAGAGCCGGGGACAGGGGTCCAGCCCCAGCATTTT; J: TRBJ1-5; length: 16; D: TRBD1; V: TRBV3-1; size: .
CDR3: CASSWDGQGSVFEQFF; DNA: TGCGCCAGCAGCTGGGACGGACAGGGATCAGTGTTCGAGCAGTTCTTC; J: TRBJ2-1; length: 16; D: TRBD1; V: TRBV5-1; size: few
CDR3: CASTPSTEAFF; DNA: TGTGCCAGCACCCCGTCCACTGAAGCTTTCTTT; J: TRBJ1-1; length: 11; D: .; V: TRBV7-2; size: few
CDR3: CSASGGMNTEAFF; DNA: TGCAGTGCTAGTGGGGGGATGAACACTGAAGCTTTCTTT; J: TRBJ1-1; length: 13; D: .; V: TRBV20-1; size: many
CDR3: CASSSQRPNNYGYTF; DNA: TGCGCCAGCAGCTCCCAGAGGCCGAATAACTATGGCTACACCTTC; J: TRBJ1-2; length: 15; D: .; V: TRBV5-1; size: many
CDR3: CASRGQGVEVVGSPLHF; DNA: TGTGCCAGCAGGGGACAGGGGGTGGAGGTAGTGGGTTCACCCCTCCACTTT; J: TRBJ1-6; length: 17; D: TRBD1; V: TRBV6-1; size: many
CDR3: CASSLDGQPTTNEKLFF; DNA: TGCGCCAGCAGCTTGGATGGGCAGCCTACCACTAATGAAAAACTGTTTTTT; J: TRBJ1-4; length: 17; D: .; V: TRBV5-1; size: many
CDR3: CSVDRSPNTGELFF; DNA: TGCAGCGTTGACAGAAGTCCGAACACCGGGGAGCTGTTTTTT; J: TRBJ2-2; length: 14; D: .; V: TRBV29-1; size: many
CDR3: CASSQAVTGRMNYGYTF; DNA: TGCGCCAGCAGCCAAGCCGTTACGGGACGGATGAACTATGGCTACACCTTC; J: TRBJ1-2; length: 17; D: .; V: TRBV4-1; size: many
CDR3: CASSLAGTGVAGELFF; DNA: TGCGCCAGCAGCTTGGCCGGGACAGGGGTTGCCGGGGAGCTGTTTTTT; J: TRBJ2-2; length: 16; D: TRBD1; V: TRBV5-1; size: .
CDR3: CASRNPGSAEQYF; DNA: TGTGCCAGCAGAAACCCTGGGTCCGCCGAGCAGTACTTC; J: TRBJ2-7; length: 13; D: .; V: TRBV28; size: few
CDR3: CASSPRQGSTEAFF; DNA: TGTGCCAGCAGTCCCAGGCAGGGTAGCACTGAAGCTTTCTTT; J: TRBJ1-1; length: 14; D: .; V: TRBV14; size: many
CDR3: CASSPRADYTGELFF; DNA: TGCGCCAGCAGCCCTAGGGCCGACTACACCGGGGAGCTGTTTTTT; J: TRBJ2-2; length: 15; D: .; V: TRBV5-1; size: many
CDR3: CASSLVPGHSTDTQYF; DNA: TGCGCCAGCAGCTTGGTCCCGGGACATAGCACAGATACGCAGTATTTT; J: TRBJ2-3; length: 16; D: .; V: TRBV5-1; size: many
CDR3: CASSQDVVLSYGYTF; DNA: TGCGCCAGCAGCCAAGATGTCGTGTTGAGCTATGGCTACACCTTC; J: TRBJ1-2; length: 15; D: .; V: TRBV4-1; size: few
CDR3: CSVEDQASGGVVYEQYF; DNA: TGCAGCGTTGAAGATCAGGCTTCCGGGGGAGTTGTATACGAGCAGTACTTC; J: TRBJ2-7; length: 17; D: .; V: TRBV29-1; size: many
CDR3: CASSRRTGGLNTEAFF; DNA: TGTGCCAGCAGTCGGCGGACAGGGGGCCTGAACACTGAAGCTTTCTTT; J: TRBJ1-1; length: 16; D: TRBD1; V: TRBV2; size: few
CDR3: CSASYTSEGTQYF; DNA: TGCAGTGCTAGCTATACTAGCGAGGGGACCCAGTACTTC; J: TRBJ2-5; length: 13; D: TRBD2; V: TRBV20-1; size: .
CDR3: CASSSVTGNQPQHF; DNA: TGTGCCAGCAGTTCCGTAACTGGCAATCAGCCCCAGCATTTT; J: TRBJ1-5; length: 14; D: .; V: TRBV28; size: .
CDR3: CASSFLAGGTFSYEQYF; DNA: TGCGCCAGCAGCTTCCTAGCGGGAGGAACATTCTCCTACGAGCAGTACTTC; J: TRBJ2-7; length: 17; D: TRBD2; V: TRBV5-1; size: few
CDR3: CSAGTKETQYF; DNA: TGCAGCGCTGGAACCAAAGAGACCCAGTACTTC; J: TRBJ2-5; length: 11; D: .; V: TRBV29-1; size: many
CDR3: CASSPGREQFF; DNA: TGTGCCAGCAGTCCGGGGAGGGAGCAGTTCTTC; J: TRBJ2-1; length: 11; D: .; V: TRBV6-6; size: few